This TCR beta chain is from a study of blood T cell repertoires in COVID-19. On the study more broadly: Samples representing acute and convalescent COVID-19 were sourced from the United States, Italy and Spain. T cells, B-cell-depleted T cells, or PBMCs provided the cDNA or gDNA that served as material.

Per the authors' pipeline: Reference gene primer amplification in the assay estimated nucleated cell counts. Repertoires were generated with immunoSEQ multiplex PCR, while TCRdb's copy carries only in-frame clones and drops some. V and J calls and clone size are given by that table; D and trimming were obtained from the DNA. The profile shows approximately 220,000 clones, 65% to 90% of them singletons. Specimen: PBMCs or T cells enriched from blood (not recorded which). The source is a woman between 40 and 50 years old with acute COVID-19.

CDR3 loop: CASTKSGGRAGANVLTF. CDR3 sequence (DNA): TGTGCCAGCACTAAAAGTGGCGGCAGGGCTGGCGCCAACGTCCTGACTTTC. The V and J genes are TRBV21-1 and TRBJ2-6; TRBD1, the table's D call, was not compared with the DNA. TRBV21-1 is listed as a pseudogene. This CDR3 has 17 amino acids.